This T cell receptor beta chain was sequenced during a study of blood T cell repertoires in COVID-19. Across the study: Samples came from the United States, Italy and Spain, spanning acute and convalescent COVID-19. T cells, B-cell-depleted T cells, or PBMCs provided the cDNA or gDNA that served as material.

Study processing details: How many nucleated cells were present was estimated from reference gene primer amplification. Method: immunoSEQ multiplex PCR; TCRdb's copy keeps in-frame clones and lacks some. V and J calls and clone size are given by that table; D and trimming were obtained from the DNA. Here the sample spans roughly 260,000 clones, approximately 77% being singletons. This CDR3 contains 16 residues. Germline V gene data show CDR1 as SGHVS and CDR2 as FNYEAQ. With V trimmed by 5 bases and J by 2 bases, 10 bases remained unmatched. This clonotype was obtained from a woman aged 18 to 35 with acute or convalescent COVID-19. The chain links TRBV7-6 to TRBJ2-7; TRBD2 agrees at 9 bases. Specimen: peripheral blood. This CDR3 reads CASSVKIAGATYEQYF. The CDR3 DNA sequence: TGTGCCAGCAGCGTAAAAATAGCGGGAGCGACCTACGAGCAGTACTTC. The complete variable domain, with remaining parts taken from reference TRBV7-6 and TRBJ2-7, reads GAGVSQSPRYKVTKRGQDVALRCDPISGHVSLYWYRQALGQGPEFLTYFNYEAQQDKSGLPNDRFSAERPEGSISTLTIQRTEQRDSAMYRCASSVKIAGATYEQYFGPGTRLTVT.